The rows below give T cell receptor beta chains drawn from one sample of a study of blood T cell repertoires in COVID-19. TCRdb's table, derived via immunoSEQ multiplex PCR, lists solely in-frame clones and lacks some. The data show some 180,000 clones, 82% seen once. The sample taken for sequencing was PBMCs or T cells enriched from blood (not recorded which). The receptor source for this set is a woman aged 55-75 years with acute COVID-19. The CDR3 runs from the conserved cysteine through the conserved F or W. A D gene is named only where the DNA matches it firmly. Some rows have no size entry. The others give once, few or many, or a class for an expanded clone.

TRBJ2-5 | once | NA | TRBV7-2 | TGTGCCAGCAGGACTCGATCACAAGAGACCCAGTACTTC | CASRTRSQETQYF
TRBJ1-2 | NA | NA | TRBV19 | TGTGCCAGTAGCTTCTCAGCCGGAGCTAACTATGGCTACACCTTC | CASSFSAGANYGYTF
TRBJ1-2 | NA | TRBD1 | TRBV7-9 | TGTGCCAGCAGCCCACGACAGGGAGATAGCGGCTACACCTTC | CASSPRQGDSGYTF
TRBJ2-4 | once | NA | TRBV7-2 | TGTGCCAGCAGCCCCTGGGGAGTTCTAGCCAAAAACATTCAGTACTTC | CASSPWGVLAKNIQYF
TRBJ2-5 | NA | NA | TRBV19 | TGTGCCAGTAGTATGGAGTACCAAGAGACCCAGTACTTC | CASSMEYQETQYF
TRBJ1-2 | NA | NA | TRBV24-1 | TGTGCCACCAGTGACCCCGGGACTGGTGGCTACACCTTC | CATSDPGTGGYTF
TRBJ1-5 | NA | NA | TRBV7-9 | TGTGCCAGCAGCTACACCTCCGGTCAGGGGATGCAGCCCCAGCATTTT | CASSYTSGQGMQPQHF
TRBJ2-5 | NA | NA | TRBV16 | TGTGCCAGCAGCCACTCGGCTGATGTCGGGACACAGACCCAGTACTTC | CASSHSADVGTQTQYF
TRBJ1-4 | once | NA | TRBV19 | TGTGCCAGTCAGCGCGGAAAACTGTTTTTT | CASQRGKLFF
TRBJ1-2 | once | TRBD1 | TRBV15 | TGTGCCACCAGCAGAGGGCAGGACAGGGGAGGCTATGGCTACACCTTC | CATSRGQDRGGYGYTF
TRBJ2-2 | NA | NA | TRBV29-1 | TGCAGCGTTGAGGTCTCACCAGCGAACACCGGGGAGCTGTTTTTT | CSVEVSPANTGELFF
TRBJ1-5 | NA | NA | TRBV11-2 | TGTGCCAGCAGCTTAGGACCACAGATAAATCAGCCCCAGCATTTT | CASSLGPQINQPQHF
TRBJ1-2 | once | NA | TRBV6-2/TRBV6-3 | TGTGCCAGCAGTTACAGCTCAAACTATGGCTACACCTTC | CASSYSSNYGYTF
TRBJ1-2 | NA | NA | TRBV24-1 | TGTGCCACCAGTGCCTCGGGAGGCGGCTACACCTTC | CATSASGGGYTF
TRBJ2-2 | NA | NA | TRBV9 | TGTGCCAGCAGCGTCCAGGGATTCGAGGAGCTGTTTTTT | CASSVQGFEELFF
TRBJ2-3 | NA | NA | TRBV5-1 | TGCGCCAGCAGCTTGGCGCGGAGGGCATGGGCACAAGATACGCAGTATTTT | CASSLARRAWAQDTQYF
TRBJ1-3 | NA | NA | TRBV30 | TGTGCCTGGAGTGTTCACTCTGGAAACACCATATATTTT | CAWSVHSGNTIYF
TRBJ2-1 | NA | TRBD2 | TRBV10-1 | TGCGCCAGCAGCCCCAGCGGGAGCTCCTACAATGAGCAGTTCTTC | CASSPSGSSYNEQFF
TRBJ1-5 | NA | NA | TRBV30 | TGTGCCTGGAGTGTAGGAGGAACTACGCCCCAGCATTTT | CAWSVGGTTPQHF
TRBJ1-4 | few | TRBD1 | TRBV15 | TGTGCCACCAGCAGAGATGGGGGACAGGGTAATGAAAAACTGTTTTTT | CATSRDGGQGNEKLFF
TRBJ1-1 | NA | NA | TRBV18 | TGTGCCAGCTCACGATCACGAACAGGTCCGAACACTGAAGCTTTCTTT | CASSRSRTGPNTEAFF
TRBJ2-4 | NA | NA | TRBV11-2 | TGTGCCAGCAGCCCGGGGGATATAGCCAAAAACATTCAGTACTTC | CASSPGDIAKNIQYF
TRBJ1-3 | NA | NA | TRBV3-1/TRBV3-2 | TGTGCCAGCAGCCCCGGTGGGGGGTCTGGAAACACCATATATTTT | CASSPGGGSGNTIYF
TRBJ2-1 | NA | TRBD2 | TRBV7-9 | TGTGCCAGCATCCTTCTAGCGGGAGGTTACAATGAGCAGTTCTTC | CASILLAGGYNEQFF
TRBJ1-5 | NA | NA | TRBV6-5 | TGTGCCAGCAGCTCACCGGATCAGCCCCAGCATTTT | CASSSPDQPQHF
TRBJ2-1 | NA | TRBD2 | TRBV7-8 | TGTGCCAGCAGCTTAGCGGGGCTAGCGGGTTACAATGAGCAGTTCTTC | CASSLAGLAGYNEQFF
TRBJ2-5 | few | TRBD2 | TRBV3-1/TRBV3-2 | TGTGCCAGCAGCCAAGGGCTAGCGGGGGCGGGGGGAGAGACCCAGTACTTC | CASSQGLAGAGGETQYF
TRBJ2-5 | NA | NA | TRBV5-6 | TGTGCCAGCAGCTTTCTACTCCGAGAGACCCAGTACTTC | CASSFLLRETQYF
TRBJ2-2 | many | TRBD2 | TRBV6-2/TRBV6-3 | TGTGCCAGCAGTTACGCTAGCGGGGCTAACACCGGGGAGCTGTTTTTT | CASSYASGANTGELFF
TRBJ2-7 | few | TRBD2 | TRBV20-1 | TGCAGTGCTAGTGGACTTCTTAGGGCGGGAGTGGTCAACGAGCAGTACTTC | CSASGLLRAGVVNEQYF
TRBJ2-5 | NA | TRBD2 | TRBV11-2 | TGTGCCAGCACCAAAGCGGGGCCTCAGACCCAGTACTTC | CASTKAGPQTQYF
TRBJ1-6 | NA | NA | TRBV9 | TGTGCCAGCAGCGCCTCCGGGACGGGGGGGTCACCCCTCCACTTT | CASSASGTGGSPLHF
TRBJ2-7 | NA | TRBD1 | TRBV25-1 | TGTGCCAGCAGTGACACAGGGGGCACCTACGAGCAGTACTTC | CASSDTGGTYEQYF
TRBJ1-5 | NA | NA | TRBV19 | TGTGCCAGTAGTGGGGAGGATCAGCCCCAGCATTTT | CASSGEDQPQHF
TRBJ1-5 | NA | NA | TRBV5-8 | TGTGCCAGCAGCTTGGACAGAGATCAGCCCCAGCATTTT | CASSLDRDQPQHF
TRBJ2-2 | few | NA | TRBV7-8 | TGTGCCAGCAGCGCTAGCCGGTCGGGTACCGGGGAGCTGTTTTTT | CASSASRSGTGELFF
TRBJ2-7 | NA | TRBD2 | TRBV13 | TGTGCCAGCAGCTTCGGCGGGAGGAACGCCTACGAGCAGTACTTC | CASSFGGRNAYEQYF
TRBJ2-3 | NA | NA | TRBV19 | TGTGCCAGTAGTCAACAGGCCAGCGGCACAGATACGCAGTATTTT | CASSQQASGTDTQYF
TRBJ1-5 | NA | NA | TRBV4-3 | TGCGCCAGCAGCCGGGGGCGACAGTCCAATCAGCCCCAGCATTTT | CASSRGRQSNQPQHF
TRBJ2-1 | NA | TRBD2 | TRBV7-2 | TGTGCCAGCAGCTTAGCGAGGGCGGGAGGGTACAATGAGCAGTTCTTC | CASSLARAGGYNEQFF
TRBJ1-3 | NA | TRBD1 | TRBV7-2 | TGTGCCAGCAGCTTATGGACAGGGGGCGAAAACACCATATATTTT | CASSLWTGGENTIYF
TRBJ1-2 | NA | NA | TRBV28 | TGTGCCAGCAGTTTCCGCTCCTGGAGCGCTAACTATGGCTACACCTTC | CASSFRSWSANYGYTF
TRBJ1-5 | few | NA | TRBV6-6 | TGTGCCAGCAGCCGGGGTCTTAGCAATCAGCCCCAGCATTTT | CASSRGLSNQPQHF
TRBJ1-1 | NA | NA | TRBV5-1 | TGCGCCAGCAGCTTGGTCGCAGGAAACACTGAAGCTTTCTTT | CASSLVAGNTEAFF
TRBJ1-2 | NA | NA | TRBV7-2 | TGTGCCAGCAGCTCCCACAGGGTCGGCGGCTACACCTTC | CASSSHRVGGYTF
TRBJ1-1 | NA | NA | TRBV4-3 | TGCGCCAGCAGCCAAGGTAGCTGGGGGGTAGAAACTGAAGCTTTCTTT | CASSQGSWGVETEAFF
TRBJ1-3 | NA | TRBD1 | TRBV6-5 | TGTGCCAGCAGACAACAGGGGGCGACTGGAAACACCATATATTTT | CASRQQGATGNTIYF
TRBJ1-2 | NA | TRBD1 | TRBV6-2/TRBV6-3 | TGTGCCAGCAGTTACTCGAGGACAGGGGGAACCCAGGGCTATGGCTACACCTTC | CASSYSRTGGTQGYGYTF
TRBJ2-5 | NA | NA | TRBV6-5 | TGTGCCAGCAGTACTAGAGTCAGAGGAGGGGAGACCCAGTACTTC | CASSTRVRGGETQYF
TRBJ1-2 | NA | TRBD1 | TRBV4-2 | TGTGCCAGCAGTCCGACAGGGGTAGGAGGCTACACCTTC | CASSPTGVGGYTF
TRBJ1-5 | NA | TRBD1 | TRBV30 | TGTGCCTGGTCGGGACAGGGGGGTTACCAGCCCCAGCATTTT | CAWSGQGGYQPQHF
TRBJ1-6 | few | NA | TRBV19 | TGTGCCAGTAGTAGGTGGGGATCCCAGGGGCGCAATTCACCCCTCCACTTT | CASSRWGSQGRNSPLHF
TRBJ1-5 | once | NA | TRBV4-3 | TGCGCCAGCAGCGGCGGGACGATTGGCAATCAGCCCCAGCATTTT | CASSGGTIGNQPQHF
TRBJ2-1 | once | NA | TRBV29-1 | TGCAGCGTTGGGGGGGTGTTGACGGATGAGCAGTTCTTC | CSVGGVLTDEQFF
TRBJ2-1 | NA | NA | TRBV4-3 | TGCGCCAGCAGCCAAGATCCCCACCCTACCTACAATGAGCAGTTCTTC | CASSQDPHPTYNEQFF
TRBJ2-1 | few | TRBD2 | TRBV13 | TGTGCCAGCAGCTGGGTAGCGGGAGAACCCTTCTTC | CASSWVAGEPFF
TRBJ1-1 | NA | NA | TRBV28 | TGTGCCAGCAGTTTAGTAGGAAGACAGTATGAAGCTTTCTTT | CASSLVGRQYEAFF
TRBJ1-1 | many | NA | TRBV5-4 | TGTGCCAGCGCAGCGGGACAGAACACTGAAGCTTTCTTT | CASAAGQNTEAFF
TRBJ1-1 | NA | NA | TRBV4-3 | TGCGCCAGCAGCCAAGATCAAGAGGACACTGAAGCTTTCTTT | CASSQDQEDTEAFF